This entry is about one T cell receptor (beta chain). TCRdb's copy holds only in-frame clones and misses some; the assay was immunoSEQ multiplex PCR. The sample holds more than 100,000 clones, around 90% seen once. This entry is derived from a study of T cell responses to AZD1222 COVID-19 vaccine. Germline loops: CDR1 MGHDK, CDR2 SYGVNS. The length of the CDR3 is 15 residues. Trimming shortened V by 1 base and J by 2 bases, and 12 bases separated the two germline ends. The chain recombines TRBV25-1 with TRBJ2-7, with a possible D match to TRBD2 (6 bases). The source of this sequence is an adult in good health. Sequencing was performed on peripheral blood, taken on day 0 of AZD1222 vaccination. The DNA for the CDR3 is TGTGCCAGCAGTGAATGGGGGGACCGGACCTACGAGCAGTACTTC. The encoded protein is CASSEWGDRTYEQYF.